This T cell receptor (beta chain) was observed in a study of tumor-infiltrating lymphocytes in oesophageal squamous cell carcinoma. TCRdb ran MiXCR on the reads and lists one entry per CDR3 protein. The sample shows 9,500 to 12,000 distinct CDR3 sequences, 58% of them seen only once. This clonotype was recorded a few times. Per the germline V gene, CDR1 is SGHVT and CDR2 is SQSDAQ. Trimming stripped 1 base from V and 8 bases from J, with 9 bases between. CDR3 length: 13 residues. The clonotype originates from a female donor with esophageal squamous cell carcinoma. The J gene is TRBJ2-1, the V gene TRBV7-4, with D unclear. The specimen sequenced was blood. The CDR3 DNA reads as TGTGCCAGCAGCTTAGGTGCCAGAGATGAGCAGTTCTTC. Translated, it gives CASSLGARDEQFF.